Shown below are 2 T cell receptor beta chains from a single sample sequenced in a study of cytomegalovirus exposure and HLA in healthy donors. Measured with immunoSEQ multiplex PCR; TCRdb has only the in-frame clones, and not every one. The sample contains around 300,000 clones, approximately 86% of which appear only once. Sample: PBMCs. The receptors come from a woman under 30 in good health and CMV-seronegative.

The chain links TRBV6-5 to TRBJ1-5; D might be TRBD1 (6 bases). Germline V gene data show CDR1 as MNHEY and CDR2 as SVGAGI. The CDR3 length is 13 residues. The V gene lost 8 bases and the J gene lost 5 bases, with 13 bases spanning the gap. In DNA form, the CDR3 reads TGTGCCAGCCGCCGAACAGGGTATCAGCCCCAGCATTTT. Translation: CASRRTGYQPQHF.

The V call is TRBV7-6, the J call TRBJ2-7, with D tentatively TRBD1 (5 bases). The V gene's germline CDR1 is SGHVS and CDR2 FNYEAQ. V was pared by 1 base and J by 5 bases, with 12 bases between. The CDR3 runs to 14 residues. The CDR3 coding sequence is TGTGCCAGCAGCTTAGAACCCAGGGCCCACGAGCAGTACTTC. This gives the protein CASSLEPRAHEQYF.